This T cell receptor (beta chain) was identified in a study of OX40 agonist ivuxolimab in advanced cancers. This clone was seen a few times. The length of the CDR3 is 12 residues. In germline, CDR1 is LNHDA, CDR2 SQIVND (reference sequence). V was shortened by 5 bases and J by 5 bases, with 10 bases between the two germline ends. Clones were read by immunoSEQ multiplex PCR, and TCRdb kept only the in-frame ones, dropping some. This table has nearly 80,000 clones, about 94% appearing once. The sample in question was CD4+ or CD8+ T cells sorted from blood, obtained in a trial of the OX40 agonist ivuxolimab. The J gene is TRBJ2-7, the V gene TRBV19; the D gene is possibly TRBD1 (5 bases). The TCR originated in an adult with an advanced solid tumor such as melanoma, head and neck, liver or kidney cancer. The chain's CDR3 is CASSPGNNEQYF. In nucleotides, the CDR3 is TGTGCCAGTAGTCCAGGGAACAACGAGCAGTACTTC. The full variable domain, rest sourced from reference TRBV19 and TRBJ2-7, is DGGITQSPKYLFRKEGQNVTLSCEQNLNHDAMYWYRQDPGQGLRLIYYSQIVNDFQKGDIAEGYSVSREKKESFPLTVTSAQKNPTAFYLCASSPGNNEQYFGPGTRLTVT.